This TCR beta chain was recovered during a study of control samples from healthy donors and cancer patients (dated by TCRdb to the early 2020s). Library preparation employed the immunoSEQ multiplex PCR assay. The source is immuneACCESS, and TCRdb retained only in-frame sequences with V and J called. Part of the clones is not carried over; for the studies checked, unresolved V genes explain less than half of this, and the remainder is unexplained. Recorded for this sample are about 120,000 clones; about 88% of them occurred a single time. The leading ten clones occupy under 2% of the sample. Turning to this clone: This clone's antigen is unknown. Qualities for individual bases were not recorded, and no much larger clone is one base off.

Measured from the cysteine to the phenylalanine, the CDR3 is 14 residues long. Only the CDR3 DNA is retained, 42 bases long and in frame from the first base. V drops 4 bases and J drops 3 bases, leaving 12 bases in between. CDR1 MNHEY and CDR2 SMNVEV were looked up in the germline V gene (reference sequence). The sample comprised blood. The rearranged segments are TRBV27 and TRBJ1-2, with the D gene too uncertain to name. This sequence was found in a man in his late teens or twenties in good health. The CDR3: CASSYTRTDYGYTF. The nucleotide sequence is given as TGTGCCAGCAGTTACACAAGGACGGACTATGGCTACACCTTC.